This TCR beta chain was retrieved from a study of technical replicates of blood from a handful of donors. Assay used: immunoSEQ multiplex PCR; TCRdb lists only in-frame clones, some missing. The table lists about 75,000 clones, approximately 93% of them singletons, with over 3.5% in the top ten. Trimming at V came to 5 bases and at J to 4 bases, leaving 8 bases not matched to a gene. The CDR3 spans 16 residues. Looked up from germline, CDR1 is SGHVS and CDR2 is FNYEAQ. This chain links TRBV7-6 with TRBJ2-1, with 10 bases identical to TRBD2. Sequencing input: PBMCs. The TCR comes from a human donor in good health. Some clones in this sample may be carry-over from other donors' samples. CDR3 protein: CASSRTSGASYNEQFF. The CDR3 nucleotides are TGTGCCAGCAGCCGTACTAGCGGGGCATCATACAATGAGCAGTTCTTC.